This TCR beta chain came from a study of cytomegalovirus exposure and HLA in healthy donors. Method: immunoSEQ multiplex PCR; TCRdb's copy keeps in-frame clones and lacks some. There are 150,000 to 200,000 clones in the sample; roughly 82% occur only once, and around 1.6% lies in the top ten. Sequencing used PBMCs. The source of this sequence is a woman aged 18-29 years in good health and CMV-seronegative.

The CDR3 reads CATSREAGDSTYEQYF. The DNA of the CDR3 is TGTGCCACCAGCAGAGAGGCAGGCGATTCAACCTACGAGCAGTACTTC. The chain links TRBV15 to TRBJ2-7; D gene unclear. CDR1 and CDR2 (germline): LNHNV, YYDKDF (reference sequence). The CDR3 extends over 16 amino acids. Trimming left V 0 bases short and J 2 bases short, with 14 bases between.